These 9 T cell receptor beta chains were all obtained from the same sample, sequenced in a study of cytomegalovirus exposure and HLA in healthy donors. The PCR ran on 60 Vbeta and 13 Jbeta primers. The method was immunoSEQ multiplex PCR; TCRdb's version includes in-frame clones alone and lacks a portion of them. Of roughly 100,000 clones in the sample, less than 80% are singletons; the top ten hold 1.3%. Source material: PBMCs. Receptors originate from a young man in good health and CMV-seronegative.

This clone came up a few times. The V gene is TRBV28, the J gene TRBJ1-1; no firm D call. The CDR3 is 13 residues long. The ends were cut back, 6 bases at V and 4 bases at J, with 12 bases in the middle. Germline V gene lookup returns CDR1 MDHEN and CDR2 SYDVKM. CDR3: CASRLTEGTEAFF. The CDR3 DNA follows: TGTGCCAGCAGGCTAACGGAGGGCACTGAAGCTTTCTTT.

The chain joins TRBV7-8 to TRBJ2-7; 11 bases are shared with TRBD1. V trimming: 5 bases; J trimming: 3 bases; junction bases outside the gene matches: 3. Germline V gene sequence: CDR1 SGHVS, CDR2 FQNEAQ. CDR3 size: 14 residues. The DNA of the CDR3 is TGTGCCAGCAGCACCGGGACAGGGGGCTACGAGCAGTACTTC. Amino acid sequence: CASSTGTGGYEQYF.

In its sample, this clone was seen once. The chain is built from TRBV19 and TRBJ1-1; D may be TRBD1 (5 bases). From germline, CDR1 is LNHDA and CDR2 SQIVND (reference sequence). V lost 6 bases and J lost 7, with 12 bases in between. The CDR3 runs to 12 residues. The CDR3 region is CASSDRNDEAFF. Here the CDR3 DNA reads TGTGCCAGTAGCGACAGAAACGATGAAGCTTTCTTT.

This clone came up once. This chain connects TRBV19 to TRBJ2-5; 8 nucleotides agree with TRBD1. This CDR3 is 15 amino acids long. Germline values: CDR1 LNHDA, CDR2 SQIVND (reference sequence). Trimming cost V 2 bases and J 0 bases; bases outside gene matches: 2. The DNA for the CDR3 is TGTGCCAGTAGTATAATGGGACAGGACCAAGAGACCCAGTACTTC. Its protein is CASSIMGQDQETQYF.

V is TRBV5-1 and J is TRBJ2-1; D may be TRBD2 (6 bases). The V gene lost 1 base and the J gene lost 0 bases, with 11 bases spanning the gap. Looked up from germline, CDR1 is SGHRS and CDR2 is YFSETQ. The CDR3 contains 16 residues. CDR3: CASSLSGVHSYNEQFF. In DNA, the CDR3 is TGCGCCAGCAGCTTGTCGGGGGTTCACTCCTACAATGAGCAGTTCTTC.

The rearrangement links TRBV13 to TRBJ1-1; D is ambiguous. CDR1 is PRHDT and CDR2 is FYEKMQ in the germline V gene (reference sequence). CDR3 length: 14 residues. V was shortened by 5 bases and J by 1 base, with 11 bases between the two germline ends. The CDR3 coding sequence is TGTGCCAGCAGCCTAACTTCTGGGAACACTGAAGCTTTCTTT. Protein sequence: CASSLTSGNTEAFF.

This clone was detected only a few times. The gene calls are TRBV5-6 and TRBJ2-1; the D gene is possibly TRBD1 (5 bases). In germline, CDR1 is SGHDT, CDR2 YYEEEE. The CDR3 contains 15 residues. Trimming removed 0 bases from V and 0 bases from J, with 7 bases in between. The CDR3: CASSLDGASYNEQFF. The CDR3 region has the DNA TGTGCCAGCAGCTTGGATGGGGCCTCCTACAATGAGCAGTTCTTC.

J is TRBJ2-7 and V is TRBV12-5; TRBD1 agrees at 7 bases. V was clipped by 0 bases and J by 4 bases; unmatched bases: 9. Looked up from germline, CDR1 is LGHNT and CDR2 is FRNRAP. CDR3 length: 16 residues. The DNA of the CDR3 is TGTGCTAGTGGTTTGGTTTTAGACAGGGTTAAATACGAGCAGTACTTC. As protein: CASGLVLDRVKYEQYF.

This clone was seen just once. CDR3 residues: CASSQTAGGVDTQYF. The CDR3 DNA sequence: TGTGCCAGCAGCCAAACAGCGGGAGGAGTAGATACGCAGTATTTT. The chain uses TRBV14 and TRBJ2-3; TRBD2 matches at 9 bases. This CDR3 contains 15 residues. Trimming took 2 bases from V and 5 from J; bases not matched to a gene: 5. CDR1 is SGHDN and CDR2 is FVKESK in the germline V gene.